Below are 30 T cell receptor beta chains sequenced from a single sample in a study of blood T cell repertoires in COVID-19. Here immunoSEQ multiplex PCR was the method, and the copy in TCRdb shows in-frame clones only, minus some. Of about 170,000 clones in the sample, around 82% are singletons; the top ten hold approximately 2%. The sample comprised peripheral blood. The receptor set was obtained from a woman of 80 years or more with acute or convalescent COVID-19.

There are a few counts of this clone. The chain combines TRBV7-2 with TRBJ1-6; 7 nucleotides match TRBD1. The germline V gene has CDR1 SGHTA and CDR2 FQGNSA. V shed 4 bases and J 9 bases; nucleotides not matched to a gene: 3. This CDR3 is built from 13 residues. CDR3 coding DNA: TGTGCCAGCAGCTCTGACAGGGTTTCACCCCTCCACTTT. Its protein product is CASSSDRVSPLHF.

The gene calls are TRBV5-6 and TRBJ2-7; no clear D gene. This CDR3 contains 13 residues. Trimming took off 4 bases at V and 2 bases at J, with 10 bases between the two ends. The germline V gene has CDR1 SGHDT and CDR2 YYEEEE. The CDR3 reads CASSLGSPYEQYF. CDR3 in DNA: TGTGCCAGCAGCCTAGGATCACCCTACGAGCAGTACTTC.

The chain employs TRBV5-1 and TRBJ2-2; 7 bases are a match to TRBD1. The CDR3 runs 17 residues. The V segment lost 7 bases and the J segment 0 bases; nucleotides outside the gene matches: 12. Germline V gene lookup returns CDR1 SGHRS and CDR2 YFSETQ. Here the CDR3 DNA reads TGCGCCAGCCGACCTAGAGACAGGGCCGCGAACACCGGGGAGCTGTTTTTT. Translated: CASRPRDRAANTGELFF.

This chain connects TRBV19 to TRBJ1-4, with TRBD1 identical over 12 bases. CDR1 and CDR2 from the germline V gene are LNHDA and SQIVND (reference sequence). V shed 6 bases, J shed 2 bases, and the junction held 7 bases outside the gene matches. This CDR3 comprises 17 residues. The DNA for the CDR3 is TGTGCCAGTAGCCCCGGGACAGGGGGCATTACTAATGAAAAACTGTTTTTT. Its translation: CASSPGTGGITNEKLFF.

This clone is a singleton in its sample. The chain uses TRBV19 and TRBJ1-5, with a possible D match to TRBD1 (5 bases). V was trimmed by 6 bases and J by 0 bases, leaving 15 bases between them. This CDR3 region has 16 residues. CDR1 is LNHDA and CDR2 is SQIVND in the germline V gene (reference sequence). The CDR3 DNA sequence: TGTGCCAGTAGGCGGGGGGAAGTTTATAGCAATCAGCCCCAGCATTTT. The encoded protein is CASRRGEVYSNQPQHF.

In its sample, this clone was seen once. The chain couples TRBV28 to TRBJ1-6; 9 nucleotides agree with TRBD1. This CDR3 is 12 amino acids long. Germline CDR1 and CDR2: MDHEN and SYDVKM. With 6 bases clipped from V and 17 bases from J, the junction kept 8 bases outside the gene matches. In DNA form, the CDR3 reads TGTGCCAGCAGCCACAGGGGGCTGAACTTCCACTTT. Residues: CASSHRGLNFHF.

The V call is TRBV27, the J call TRBJ2-6, with a weak D call TRBD1 (5 bases). The V gene lost 2 bases and the J gene lost 0 bases, with 17 bases spanning the gap. The germline V gene encodes CDR1 MNHEY and CDR2 SMNVEV (reference sequence). This CDR3 has 19 amino acids. The CDR3 DNA sequence: TGTGCCAGCAGTTTAGCTCCCCGGACACAGAGCTCTGGGGCCAACGTCCTGACTTTC. This codes for CASSLAPRTQSSGANVLTF.

This chain connects TRBV7-9 to TRBJ1-2; 9 bases agree with TRBD1. CDR1 and CDR2 (germline): SEHNR, FQNEAQ (reference sequence). J was trimmed by 6 bases and V by 0 bases; bases with no gene match: 5. There are 15 residues in the CDR3. CDR3 loop: CASSLAGTGLNGYTF. The CDR3 DNA reads TGTGCCAGCAGCTTAGCCGGGACAGGGTTAAATGGCTACACCTTC.

This clone showed up just a few times. This chain links TRBV5-6 with TRBJ1-5; no clear D gene. CDR1 is SGHDT and CDR2 is YYEEEE in the germline V gene. Deletions cut 2 bases from V and 4 bases from J, with 7 bases between. This CDR3 comprises 13 residues. The CDR3 sequence is CASSFDGNQPQHF. CDR3 coding DNA: TGTGCCAGCAGCTTCGACGGGAATCAGCCCCAGCATTTT.

The rearrangement uses TRBV7-2 and TRBJ2-7, with 8 bases aligning to TRBD1. Trimming removed 3 bases from V and 3 bases from J; junction bases left unmatched: 4. The CDR3 totals 14 residues. CDR1 is SGHTA and CDR2 is FQGNSA in the germline V gene. The DNA of the CDR3 is TGTGCCAGCAGCTTTGCAGGGGGCGACTACGAGCAGTACTTC. Residues: CASSFAGGDYEQYF.

V gene TRBV15 combines with J gene TRBJ1-1; D gene ambiguous. V lost 3 bases and J 3 bases, leaving 23 bases between the germline ends. The CDR3 totals 18 residues. Germline CDR1 and CDR2: LNHNV and YYDKDF (reference sequence). The CDR3 bases are TGTGCCACCAGCAGGGTTGCGCACGGAGCCGATACGTACACTGAAGCTTTCTTT. Translated: CATSRVAHGADTYTEAFF.

The J gene is TRBJ1-2, the V gene TRBV10-3; the D gene is possibly TRBD1 (6 bases). V was trimmed by 7 bases and J by 3 bases, leaving 15 bases between them. The V gene's germline CDR1 is ENHRY and CDR2 SYGVKD. The CDR3 length is 14 residues. The CDR3 sequence: CAIKGGGAYYGYTF. CDR3 sequence (DNA): TGTGCCATCAAGGGCGGGGGGGCCTACTATGGCTACACCTTC.

The V gene is TRBV10-1, the J gene TRBJ2-2; 12 positions agree with TRBD2. Trimming cost V 6 bases and J 6 bases; bases outside gene matches: 8. Germline V gives CDR1 WNHNN, CDR2 SYGVQD (reference sequence). The CDR3 totals 16 residues. The CDR3 protein is CASSPGTSGFPGELFF. CDR3 sequence (DNA): TGCGCCAGCAGCCCCGGGACTAGCGGGTTTCCCGGGGAGCTGTTTTTT.

V gene TRBV7-8 combines with J gene TRBJ2-5; the D gene is possibly TRBD1 (6 bases). With 6 bases removed from V and 1 base from J, the gap between germline ends came to 18 bases. CDR3 size: 16 residues. The germline V gene has CDR1 SGHVS and CDR2 FQNEAQ. The CDR3 DNA follows: TGTGCCAGCAGTAGAATGGGCAGGGGCCTCCAAGAGACCCAGTACTTC. This encodes CASSRMGRGLQETQYF.

The chain employs TRBV19 and TRBJ1-5; the D is unclear. Trimming took off 5 bases at V and 1 base at J, with 12 bases between the two ends. This CDR3 is built from 15 residues. Germline V gene data show CDR1 as LNHDA and CDR2 as SQIVND (reference sequence). The chain's CDR3 is CASSAAGRSNQPQHF. The CDR3 DNA follows: TGTGCCAGTAGTGCCGCGGGTCGCAGCAATCAGCCCCAGCATTTT.

The rearrangement links TRBV24-1 to TRBJ1-5; 8 bases are shared with TRBD1. Looked up from germline, CDR1 is KGHDR and CDR2 is SFDVKD. The CDR3 is 15 amino acids. The V gene end was trimmed by 4 bases and the J gene end by 6 bases; junction bases not matched to a gene: 7. The CDR3 here is CATSETGGPGQPQHF. CDR3 bases: TGTGCCACCAGTGAAACAGGGGGTCCGGGTCAGCCCCAGCATTTT.

The V call is TRBV21-1, the J call TRBJ2-7; the listed D gene, TRBD1, was not tested against the DNA. TRBV21-1 is listed as a pseudogene. CDR3 size: 12 residues. The DNA for the CDR3 is TGTGCCAGCAGCCAGGGGGTGGGCGAGCAGTACTTC. Amino acids: CASSQGVGEQYF.

The chain links TRBV9 to TRBJ2-5; possibly TRBD1 for D (5 bases). The V end lost 3 bases, the J end lost 3 bases, and 12 bases lay between the germline ends. Germline V gene data show CDR1 as SGDLS and CDR2 as YYNGEE. The CDR3 has 14 residues. The CDR3 loop is CASSAQGIKETQYF. CDR3 DNA sequence: TGTGCCAGCAGCGCCCAGGGAATTAAAGAGACCCAGTACTTC.

This clone has just a few counts. The V gene is TRBV29-1, the J gene TRBJ1-4; 8 bases align to TRBD1. The junction had 7 bases not matched to a gene; V was cut back by 5 bases and J by 8 bases. Germline-derived CDR1 and CDR2 are SQVTM and ANQGSEA. The CDR3 is made up of 13 amino acids. The CDR3 sequence is CSVTGQGGEKLFF. The CDR3, as DNA: TGCAGCGTTACTGGACAGGGTGGCGAAAAACTGTTTTTT.

This clone was seen repeatedly, ten times or more. The chain joins TRBV24-1 to TRBJ2-7; possibly TRBD1 for D (5 bases). Germline assignment: CDR1 KGHDR and CDR2 SFDVKD. Trimming took 0 bases from V and 7 from J, leaving 12 bases between them. The length of the CDR3 is 14 residues. CDR3 bases: TGTGCCACCAGTGATTTGTCAGGGTCGAGGGAGCAGTACTTC. Encoded protein: CATSDLSGSREQYF.

The V and J genes are TRBV6-2 or TRBV6-3 and TRBJ1-1; no firm D call. This CDR3 spans 13 amino acids. The V and J ends lost 6 bases and 5 bases respectively, with 13 bases between them. CDR1 and CDR2 (germline): MNHEY, SVGEGT. CDR3 region: CASSWGRRTEAFF. Here the CDR3 DNA reads TGTGCCAGCAGCTGGGGAAGGAGGACTGAAGCTTTCTTT.

The count of this clone is one. The chain couples TRBV9 to TRBJ2-7; D is possibly TRBD2 (6 bases). Germline-derived CDR1 and CDR2 are SGDLS and YYNGEE. V was trimmed by 0 bases and J by 2 bases, leaving 12 bases between them. The CDR3 consists of 15 residues. CDR3 loop: CASSVEGGTAYEQYF. CDR3 sequence (DNA): TGTGCCAGCAGCGTAGAAGGCGGGACCGCCTACGAGCAGTACTTC.

This chain uses TRBV5-4 with TRBJ1-4; TRBD1 matches 8 bases. The V gene end was trimmed by 0 bases and the J gene end by 4 bases; junction bases not matched to a gene: 2. Germline V CDR1 and CDR2: SGHNT, YYREEE (reference sequence). CDR3 size: 15 residues. CDR3: CASSLAGQGNEKLFF. CDR3 DNA: TGTGCCAGCAGCTTGGCCGGACAGGGTAATGAAAAACTGTTTTTT.

This chain uses TRBV28 with TRBJ1-2; TRBD1 agrees at 8 bases. Trimming cost V 4 bases and J 8 bases; bases outside gene matches: 9. CDR3 size: 14 residues. The germline V gene encodes CDR1 MDHEN and CDR2 SYDVKM. The CDR3 spells CASSSTGVLRGYTF. In DNA form, the CDR3 reads TGTGCCAGCAGTTCGACAGGGGTGTTGCGAGGCTACACCTTC.

The rearrangement links TRBV7-9 to TRBJ1-1, with D perhaps TRBD1 (6 bases). V was pared by 4 bases and J by 4 bases, with 16 bases between. The CDR3 loop spans 15 amino acids. Germline CDR1 SEHNR, CDR2 FQNEAQ (reference sequence). CDR3 nucleotide sequence: TGTGCCAGCAGCTCAGGGTCCGGGGGGCGCACTGAAGCTTTCTTT. It encodes CASSSGSGGRTEAFF.

J is TRBJ2-7 and V is TRBV18; 13 bases agree with TRBD2. V lost 3 bases to trimming and J lost 4 bases; unmatched junction nucleotides: 3. The CDR3 is 15 residues long. Germline V gene data show CDR1 as KGHSH and CDR2 as LQKENI. DNA for the CDR3: TGTGCCAGCTCACCCGGGACTAGCGGGGTTTACGAGCAGTACTTC. It encodes CASSPGTSGVYEQYF.

J is TRBJ2-5 and V is TRBV11-2; 7 bases fit TRBD2. The CDR3 totals 13 residues. The V gene end was trimmed by 2 bases and the J gene end by 11 bases; junction bases not matched to a gene: 8. Germline V gene data show CDR1 as SGHAT and CDR2 as FQNNGV. CDR3 nucleotide sequence: TGTGCCAGCAGCTTACGTCTAGCGGCGGAACAGTACTTC. Translation: CASSLRLAAEQYF.

Only a few counts were recorded for this clone. This chain connects TRBV28 to TRBJ2-7; TRBD1 matches 10 bases. V gave up 8 bases and J gave up 5 bases; unmatched junction bases: 6. The CDR3 runs 13 residues. CDR1 and CDR2 (germline): MDHEN, SYDVKM. The CDR3 sequence is CASVGQGRDEQYF. The CDR3 nucleotides are TGTGCCAGCGTGGGACAGGGGAGGGACGAGCAGTACTTC.

The chain has TRBV6-5 and TRBJ2-1; 10 bases are shared with TRBD1. Trimming at V came to 6 bases and at J to 8 bases, leaving 7 bases not matched to a gene. CDR1 is MNHEY, CDR2 SVGAGI, per germline. The length of the CDR3 is 14 residues. The CDR3 is CASRWTGGSDEQFF. The CDR3 DNA follows: TGTGCCAGCAGATGGACAGGGGGGTCGGATGAGCAGTTCTTC.

The chain joins TRBV4-1 to TRBJ1-5; unclear D gene. The CDR3 has 14 amino acids. The germline V gene encodes CDR1 MGHRA and CDR2 YSYEKL. Trimming took off 0 bases at V and 4 bases at J, with 7 bases between the two ends. The CDR3: CASSQDLSNQPQHF. As DNA, the CDR3 is TGCGCCAGCAGCCAAGATCTCAGTAATCAGCCCCAGCATTTT.